This TCR beta chain was obtained from a study of blood T cell repertoires in COVID-19. Study at large: Collection of acute and convalescent COVID-19 samples took place in the United States, Italy and Spain. The cDNA or gDNA used as material had been derived from T cells, B-cell-depleted T cells, or PBMCs.

The data were produced by immunoSEQ multiplex PCR, yet TCRdb's version contains in-frame clones alone and is incomplete. The data hold about 39,000 clones, with around 85% observed a single time. Source material: peripheral blood. The TCR was taken from a man in his sixties with acute or convalescent COVID-19.

The CDR3 spells CASSTPGNGSPLHF. The CDR3 DNA reads as TGTGCCAGTAGTACACCCGGGAACGGTTCACCCCTCCACTTT. The gene calls are TRBV19 and TRBJ1-6; D is uncertain. V lost 4 bases to trimming and J lost 9 bases, with 13 bases between them. CDR1 and CDR2 (germline): LNHDA, SQIVND (reference sequence). This CDR3 spans 14 amino acids.